This T cell receptor (beta chain) originates from a study of cytomegalovirus exposure and HLA in healthy donors. This CDR3 has 17 residues. The V gene end was trimmed by 5 bases and the J gene end by 2 bases; junction bases not matched to a gene: 5. Per germline, CDR1 SGHNT and CDR2 YYREEE (reference sequence). Sequencing used immunoSEQ multiplex PCR; TCRdb keeps in-frame clones, though not all of them. The sample shows 71,000 or so clones, over 85% of them seen only once. A remark on this clone: Its antigen remains unknown.

Points from the study as a whole: Among TCR beta chains, those listed as cytomegalovirus-associated numbered over 150. In vitro testing confirmed three CMV-associated chains as specific for CMV antigens.

This TCR was recovered from a man between 18 and 35 years old in good health and CMV-seropositive. The chain is built from TRBV5-4 and TRBJ2-1; 15 bases are shared with TRBD2. The sequenced sample consisted of PBMCs. The CDR3 region has the DNA TGTGCCAGCAGGATGGGACTAGCGGGGGGAACCTACAATGAGCAGTTCTTC. Its translation is CASRMGLAGGTYNEQFF. The full variable domain, in which reference TRBV5-4 and TRBJ2-1 provide the parts outside the CDR3, is ETGVTQSPTHLIKTRGQQVTLRCSSQSGHNTVSWYQQALGQGPQFIFQYYREEENGRGNFPPRFSGLQFPNYSSELNVNALELDDSALYLCASRMGLAGGTYNEQFFGPGTRLTVL.